This T cell receptor (beta chain) is from a study of T cell changes during pregnancy in multiple sclerosis. Sequencing used immunoSEQ multiplex PCR; TCRdb keeps in-frame clones, though not all of them. The sample records more than 35,000 clones, around 89% being singletons. The CDR3 extends over 17 amino acids. V gave up 4 bases and J gave up 3 bases; unmatched junction bases: 13. Germline CDR1 is MGHRA and CDR2 is YSYEKL. The V and J genes are TRBV4-1 and TRBJ2-7; the match to TRBD1 covers 9 bases. The sequence came from a female donor in good health, enrolled as a control in a pregnancy study. The sequencing here drew on CD8+ T cells from peripheral blood mononuclear cells, taken after pregnancy. CDR3 nucleotides: TGCGCCAGCAGCCTTAAATATTCGACAGGGGGGAACTACGAGCAGTACTTC. It codes for CASSLKYSTGGNYEQYF.